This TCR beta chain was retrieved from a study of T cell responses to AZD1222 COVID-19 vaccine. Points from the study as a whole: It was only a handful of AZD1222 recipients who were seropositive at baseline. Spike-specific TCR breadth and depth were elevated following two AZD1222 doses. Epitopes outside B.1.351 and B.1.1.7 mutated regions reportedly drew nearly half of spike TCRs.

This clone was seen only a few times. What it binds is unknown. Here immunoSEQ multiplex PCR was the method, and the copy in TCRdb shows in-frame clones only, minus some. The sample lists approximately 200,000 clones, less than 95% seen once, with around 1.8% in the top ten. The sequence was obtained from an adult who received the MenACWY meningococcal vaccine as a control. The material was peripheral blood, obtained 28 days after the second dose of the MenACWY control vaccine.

The CDR3 spells CASSPPWDRSRGTQYF. The DNA for the CDR3 is TGTGCCAGCAGTCCCCCTTGGGACCGATCACGGGGGACCCAGTACTTC. The V call is TRBV6-2 or TRBV6-3, the J call TRBJ2-5; D may match TRBD1 or TRBD2 (5 bases each). CDR1 is MNHEY and CDR2 is SVGEGT in the germline V gene. Between the trimmed V and J ends, which lost 5 bases and 7 bases, there was a span of 23 bases. This CDR3 spans 16 amino acids.